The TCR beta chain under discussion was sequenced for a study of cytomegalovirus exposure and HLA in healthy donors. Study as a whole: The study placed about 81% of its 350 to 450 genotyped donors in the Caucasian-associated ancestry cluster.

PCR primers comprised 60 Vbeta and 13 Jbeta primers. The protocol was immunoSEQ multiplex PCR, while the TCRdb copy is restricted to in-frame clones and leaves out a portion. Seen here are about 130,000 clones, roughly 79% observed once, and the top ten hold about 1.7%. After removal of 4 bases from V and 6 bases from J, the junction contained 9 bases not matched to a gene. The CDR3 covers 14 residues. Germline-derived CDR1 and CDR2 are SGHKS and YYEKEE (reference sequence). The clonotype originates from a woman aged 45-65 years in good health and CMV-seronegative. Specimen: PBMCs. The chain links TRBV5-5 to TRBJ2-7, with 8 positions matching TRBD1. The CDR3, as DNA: TGTGCCAGCAGCATTCCGGACAGGGAAGCCGAGCAGTACTTC. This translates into CASSIPDREAEQYF.